These T cell receptor beta chains were read from a single sample in a study of cytomegalovirus exposure and HLA in healthy donors. The method was immunoSEQ multiplex PCR; TCRdb's version includes in-frame clones alone and lacks a portion of them. The data hold about 160,000 clones, with around 84% observed a single time. Material for sequencing was PBMCs. These receptors originate from a man between 18 and 29 years old in good health and CMV-seronegative. Each CDR3 is given with its conserved first and last residue. A D gene is named only where the DNA matches it firmly. Not all rows give a size; the values are once, few, many and, for expanded clones, a class.

abundance	d_gene	v_gene	j_gene	CDR3aa	CDR3nt
once	NA	TRBV28	TRBJ1-4	CASSLGAPKLGEKLFF	TGTGCCAGCAGTTTAGGGGCTCCAAAACTTGGTGAAAAACTGTTTTTT
NA	NA	TRBV27	TRBJ1-1	CASSLAGDNTEAFF	TGTGCCAGCAGTTTAGCGGGAGACAACACTGAAGCTTTCTTT
few	TRBD2	TRBV6-4	TRBJ2-3	CASRAGGAGTDTQYF	TGTGCCAGCAGGGCCGGGGGGGCCGGCACAGATACGCAGTATTTT
NA	TRBD2	TRBV10-3	TRBJ2-3	CATTLRLAGGSTDTQYF	TGTGCCACGACACTACGACTAGCGGGGGGGAGCACAGATACGCAGTATTTT
NA	NA	TRBV7-8	TRBJ1-6	CASSEYGTLSSYNSPLHF	TGTGCCAGCAGCGAATACGGGACACTGAGCTCCTATAATTCACCCCTCCACTTT
NA	TRBD2	TRBV15	TRBJ2-5	CATSKGAGGETQYF	TGTGCCACCAGCAAAGGGGCGGGGGGAGAGACCCAGTACTTC
NA	NA	TRBV18	TRBJ1-2	CASSPSGRYGYTF	TGTGCCAGCTCACCATCAGGGCGCTATGGCTACACCTTC
NA	TRBD1	TRBV6-5	TRBJ2-4	CASSYSFRGAKNIQYF	TGTGCCAGCAGTTACTCGTTCAGGGGGGCCAAAAACATTCAGTACTTC
few	NA	TRBV5-1	TRBJ2-2	CASSSPVGGRASTGELFF	TGCGCCAGCAGCTCTCCCGTCGGCGGTCGAGCCAGCACCGGGGAGCTGTTTTTT
NA	NA	TRBV9	TRBJ2-1	CASSVDSSYNEQFF	TGTGCCAGCAGCGTCGACTCTTCGTACAATGAGCAGTTCTTC
few	TRBD1	TRBV6-5	TRBJ1-1	CASSYGGGQGNTEAFF	TGTGCCAGCAGTTACGGGGGAGGACAGGGAAACACTGAAGCTTTCTTT
NA	TRBD1	TRBV4-1	TRBJ1-4	CASSRAPGQGDEKLFF	TGCGCCAGCAGCCGGGCCCCGGGACAGGGAGATGAAAAACTGTTTTTT
NA	NA	TRBV19	TRBJ1-6	CASSTRDSPLHF	TGTGCCAGTAGTACACGAGATTCACCCCTCCACTTT
NA	TRBD1	TRBV13	TRBJ2-2	CASSPVRQGDGELFF	TGTGCCAGCAGCCCCGTTCGACAGGGCGACGGGGAGCTGTTTTTT
NA	TRBD1	TRBV5-1	TRBJ2-5	CASSSGTGPQETQYF	TGCGCCAGCAGCTCAGGGACAGGACCTCAAGAGACCCAGTACTTC
NA	TRBD1	TRBV6-1	TRBJ1-1	CASSERPGTDAEAFF	TGTGCCAGCAGTGAGAGGCCCGGGACAGATGCTGAAGCTTTCTTT
once	TRBD1	TRBV6-1	TRBJ1-5	CASSGTGNQPQHF	TGTGCCAGCAGTGGGACAGGGAATCAGCCCCAGCATTTT
NA	TRBD2	TRBV7-2	TRBJ2-7	CASSLVVLAGVEQYF	TGTGCCAGCAGCTTAGTGGTGCTAGCGGGAGTCGAGCAGTACTTC
few	TRBD1	TRBV19	TRBJ1-5	CASSVGTGNQPQHF	TGTGCCAGTAGTGTCGGGACAGGGAATCAGCCCCAGCATTTT
NA	TRBD1	TRBV29-1	TRBJ2-7	CSAVTGSSYEQYF	TGCAGCGCCGTGACAGGGAGCTCCTACGAGCAGTACTTC
NA	NA	TRBV6-4	TRBJ1-5	CASNPLGGNGNQPQHF	TGTGCCAGCAACCCCTTGGGAGGTAATGGCAATCAGCCCCAGCATTTT
NA	NA	TRBV7-2	TRBJ1-2	CASTRQAVYGYTF	TGTGCCAGCACCCGACAGGCAGTCTATGGCTACACCTTC
NA	NA	TRBV7-8	TRBJ2-1	CASSLVPGTNEQFF	TGTGCCAGCAGCTTAGTCCCGGGTACCAATGAGCAGTTCTTC
NA	TRBD1	TRBV28	TRBJ1-1	CASSLQGARSTEAFF	TGTGCCAGCAGCTTGCAGGGGGCGCGGAGCACTGAAGCTTTCTTT
NA	NA	TRBV7-2	TRBJ2-2	CASSLPRGGPILNTGELFF	TGTGCCAGCAGCCTTCCAAGGGGGGGGCCGATACTAAACACCGGGGAGCTGTTTTTT
NA	TRBD1	TRBV5-1	TRBJ1-1	CASSPGQGTEAFF	TGCGCCAGCAGCCCCGGACAGGGGACTGAAGCTTTCTTT
NA	NA	TRBV18	TRBJ2-2	CASSPGAGWAGELFF	TGTGCCAGCTCACCGGGGGCCGGATGGGCCGGGGAGCTGTTTTTT
NA	NA	TRBV5-6	TRBJ1-3	CASSFSHDYSGNTIYF	TGTGCCAGCAGCTTTAGTCACGACTACTCTGGAAACACCATATATTTT